This passage covers 8 T cell receptor beta chains from one sample sequenced in a study of T cell changes during pregnancy in multiple sclerosis. Profiling relied on immunoSEQ multiplex PCR, and the TCRdb table lists in-frame clones only, not all of them. The profile shows around 41,000 clones, roughly nine tenths of them singletons. Sample: CD4+ T cells from peripheral blood mononuclear cells, taken in the third trimester of pregnancy. These receptors all come from a female donor in good health, enrolled as a control in a pregnancy study.

The V gene is TRBV15, the J gene TRBJ2-7, with TRBD1 as a possible D gene (6 bases). CDR1 is LNHNV, CDR2 YYDKDF, per germline (reference sequence). The germline V and J ends were trimmed by 2 bases and 0 bases, with 17 bases remaining between them. The length of the CDR3 is 17 residues. The DNA for the CDR3 is TGTGCCACCAGCAGACGAACCGGGACAACAAGCTCCTACGAGCAGTACTTC. It translates to CATSRRTGTTSSYEQYF.

This chain connects TRBV29-1 to TRBJ2-5; 8 bases agree with TRBD2. V was pared by 6 bases and J by 2 bases, with 5 bases of the junction left unmatched. The CDR3 extends over 13 amino acids. The germline V gene has CDR1 SQVTM and CDR2 ANQGSEA. Here the CDR3 reads CSVNGGEQETQYF. CDR3 nucleotide sequence: TGCAGCGTGAACGGGGGGGAACAAGAGACCCAGTACTTC.

The chain employs TRBV2 and TRBJ2-5; 10 nucleotides align to TRBD2. The CDR3 is made up of 17 amino acids. CDR1 and CDR2 from the germline V gene are SNHLY and FYNNEI. The V segment lost 10 bases and the J segment 2 bases; nucleotides outside the gene matches: 16. Here the CDR3 reads CANPRASGRKGQETQYF. CDR3 sequence (DNA): TGTGCCAACCCCCGGGCTAGCGGGAGAAAGGGACAAGAGACCCAGTACTTC. The whole variable domain, remainder taken from reference TRBV2 and TRBJ2-5, is EPEVTQTPSHQVTQMGQEVILRCVPISNHLYFYWYRQILGQKVEFLVSFYNNEISEKSEIFDDQFSVERPDGSNFTLKIRSTKLEDSAMYFCANPRASGRKGQETQYFGPGTRLLVL.

This clone was detected once. The gene calls are TRBV2 and TRBJ2-1; 10 bases agree with TRBD2. V lost 6 bases and J lost 10; bases outside the gene matches: 12. The CDR3 has 15 amino acids. The germline V gene has CDR1 SNHLY and CDR2 FYNNEI. The CDR3: CASRHSLLAGIEQFF. CDR3 DNA: TGTGCCAGCAGACACAGCCTACTAGCGGGAATCGAGCAGTTCTTC.

The V call is TRBV11-2, the J call TRBJ2-3; 10 bases align to TRBD2. The germline gives CDR1 SGHAT, CDR2 FQNNGV. The V gene end was trimmed by 5 bases and the J gene end by 5 bases; junction bases not matched to a gene: 7. CDR3 length: 15 residues. The chain's CDR3 is CASSAGSSGGDTQYF. CDR3 sequence (DNA): TGTGCCAGCAGCGCAGGGTCTAGCGGGGGAGATACGCAGTATTTT.

The chain carries TRBV7-2 and TRBJ2-5; D possibly corresponds to TRBD2 (7 bases). V lost 4 bases and J lost 3, with 12 bases in between. The CDR3 runs 14 residues. Germline V gene sequence: CDR1 SGHTA, CDR2 FQGNSA. In DNA, the CDR3 is TGTGCCAGCAGCTGGGGGGGGCTCGAAGAGACCCAGTACTTC. Its translation: CASSWGGLEETQYF.

The CDR3 coding sequence is TGTGCCAGCAGTACCGTGTGGACTACCTTAGACGAGCAGTACTTC. As protein: CASSTVWTTLDEQYF. This chain joins TRBV28 and TRBJ2-7, with D possibly matching TRBD2 (6 bases). From germline, CDR1 is MDHEN and CDR2 SYDVKM. The CDR3 covers 15 residues. V shed 5 bases and J shed 5 bases, with 19 bases lying between them.

J is TRBJ1-5 and V is TRBV6-6; 7 bases line up with TRBD1. The CDR3 is 14 residues long. The ends lost 7 bases at V and 1 base at J; junction bases unmatched: 4. CDR1 is MNHNY and CDR2 is SVGAGI in the germline V gene (reference sequence). As DNA, the CDR3 is TGTGCCAGCAACCTAGGGGGCAGCAATCAGCCCCAGCATTTT. This gives the protein CASNLGGSNQPQHF.